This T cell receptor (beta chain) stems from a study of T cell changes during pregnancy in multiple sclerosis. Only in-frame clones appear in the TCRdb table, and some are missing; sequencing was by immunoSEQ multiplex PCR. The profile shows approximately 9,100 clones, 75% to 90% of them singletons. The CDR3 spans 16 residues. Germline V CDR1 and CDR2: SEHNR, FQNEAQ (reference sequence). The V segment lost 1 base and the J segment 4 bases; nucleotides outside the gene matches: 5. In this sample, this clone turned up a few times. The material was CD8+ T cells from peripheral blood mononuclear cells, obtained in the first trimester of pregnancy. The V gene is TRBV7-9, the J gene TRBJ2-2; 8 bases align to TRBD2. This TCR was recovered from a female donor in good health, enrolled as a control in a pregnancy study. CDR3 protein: CASSLGAGERTGELFF. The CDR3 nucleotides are TGTGCCAGCAGCTTAGGAGCGGGGGAGCGCACCGGGGAGCTGTTTTTT. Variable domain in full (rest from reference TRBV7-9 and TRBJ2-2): DTGVSQNPRHKITKRGQNVTFRCDPISEHNRLYWYRQTLGQGPEFLTYFQNEAQLEKSRLLSDRFSAERPKGSFSTLEIQRTEQGDSAMYLCASSLGAGERTGELFFGEGSRLTVL.